In its sample, the clone carrying this T cell receptor gamma chain was seen a few times. TCRdb shows a much larger clone's protein in place of this DNA's translation, and the two differ at residue 6, likely through a read error; the protein shown is translated from the DNA. The data stem from a study of γδ T cells in repeated Plasmodium falciparum infection. Bulk repertoires came from Vgamma9/Vdelta2+ or Vdelta2-negative gammadelta T cells flow-sorted from PBMC. TCRdb ran CATT on the multiplex PCR reads. Seen here are 13,000 to 15,000 gamma-chain clones, around 1.5% observed once, and the top ten hold 25% to 30%. The CDR3 spans 10 residues. Germline CDR1 is EGSTGY and CDR2 is YDSYTSSV.

Specimen: gamma-delta T cells from blood. TRGV4 is the V gene, and the J gene was not called. The receptor was isolated from a pool of human donors (malaria-infected and uninfected, not separated). This chain's CDR3 is CATWTRFGLF. Written as DNA, the CDR3 is TGTGCCACCTGGACCCGTTTTGGACTCTTT.